This T cell receptor (beta chain) emerged from a study of blood T cell repertoires in COVID-19. Turning to the study itself: PBMCs, B-cell-depleted T cells, or T cells provided the cDNA or gDNA that made up the material.

There are 14 residues in the CDR3. V shed 8 bases, J shed 4 bases, and the junction held 10 bases outside the gene matches. Germline V gene data show CDR1 as LNHDA and CDR2 as SQIVND (reference sequence). Some clones are missing from TCRdb's copy, which holds only in-frame ones; the method was immunoSEQ multiplex PCR. The sample has tens of thousands of clones, around 88% seen once. The sequence derives from a woman older than 75 with acute or convalescent COVID-19. Sequences were obtained from peripheral blood. V and J are TRBV19 and TRBJ2-5, with 7 bases matching TRBD2. CDR3 sequence: CASGVGGRGETQYF. Written as DNA, the CDR3 is TGTGCCAGTGGGGTGGGAGGGAGAGGAGAGACCCAGTACTTC.